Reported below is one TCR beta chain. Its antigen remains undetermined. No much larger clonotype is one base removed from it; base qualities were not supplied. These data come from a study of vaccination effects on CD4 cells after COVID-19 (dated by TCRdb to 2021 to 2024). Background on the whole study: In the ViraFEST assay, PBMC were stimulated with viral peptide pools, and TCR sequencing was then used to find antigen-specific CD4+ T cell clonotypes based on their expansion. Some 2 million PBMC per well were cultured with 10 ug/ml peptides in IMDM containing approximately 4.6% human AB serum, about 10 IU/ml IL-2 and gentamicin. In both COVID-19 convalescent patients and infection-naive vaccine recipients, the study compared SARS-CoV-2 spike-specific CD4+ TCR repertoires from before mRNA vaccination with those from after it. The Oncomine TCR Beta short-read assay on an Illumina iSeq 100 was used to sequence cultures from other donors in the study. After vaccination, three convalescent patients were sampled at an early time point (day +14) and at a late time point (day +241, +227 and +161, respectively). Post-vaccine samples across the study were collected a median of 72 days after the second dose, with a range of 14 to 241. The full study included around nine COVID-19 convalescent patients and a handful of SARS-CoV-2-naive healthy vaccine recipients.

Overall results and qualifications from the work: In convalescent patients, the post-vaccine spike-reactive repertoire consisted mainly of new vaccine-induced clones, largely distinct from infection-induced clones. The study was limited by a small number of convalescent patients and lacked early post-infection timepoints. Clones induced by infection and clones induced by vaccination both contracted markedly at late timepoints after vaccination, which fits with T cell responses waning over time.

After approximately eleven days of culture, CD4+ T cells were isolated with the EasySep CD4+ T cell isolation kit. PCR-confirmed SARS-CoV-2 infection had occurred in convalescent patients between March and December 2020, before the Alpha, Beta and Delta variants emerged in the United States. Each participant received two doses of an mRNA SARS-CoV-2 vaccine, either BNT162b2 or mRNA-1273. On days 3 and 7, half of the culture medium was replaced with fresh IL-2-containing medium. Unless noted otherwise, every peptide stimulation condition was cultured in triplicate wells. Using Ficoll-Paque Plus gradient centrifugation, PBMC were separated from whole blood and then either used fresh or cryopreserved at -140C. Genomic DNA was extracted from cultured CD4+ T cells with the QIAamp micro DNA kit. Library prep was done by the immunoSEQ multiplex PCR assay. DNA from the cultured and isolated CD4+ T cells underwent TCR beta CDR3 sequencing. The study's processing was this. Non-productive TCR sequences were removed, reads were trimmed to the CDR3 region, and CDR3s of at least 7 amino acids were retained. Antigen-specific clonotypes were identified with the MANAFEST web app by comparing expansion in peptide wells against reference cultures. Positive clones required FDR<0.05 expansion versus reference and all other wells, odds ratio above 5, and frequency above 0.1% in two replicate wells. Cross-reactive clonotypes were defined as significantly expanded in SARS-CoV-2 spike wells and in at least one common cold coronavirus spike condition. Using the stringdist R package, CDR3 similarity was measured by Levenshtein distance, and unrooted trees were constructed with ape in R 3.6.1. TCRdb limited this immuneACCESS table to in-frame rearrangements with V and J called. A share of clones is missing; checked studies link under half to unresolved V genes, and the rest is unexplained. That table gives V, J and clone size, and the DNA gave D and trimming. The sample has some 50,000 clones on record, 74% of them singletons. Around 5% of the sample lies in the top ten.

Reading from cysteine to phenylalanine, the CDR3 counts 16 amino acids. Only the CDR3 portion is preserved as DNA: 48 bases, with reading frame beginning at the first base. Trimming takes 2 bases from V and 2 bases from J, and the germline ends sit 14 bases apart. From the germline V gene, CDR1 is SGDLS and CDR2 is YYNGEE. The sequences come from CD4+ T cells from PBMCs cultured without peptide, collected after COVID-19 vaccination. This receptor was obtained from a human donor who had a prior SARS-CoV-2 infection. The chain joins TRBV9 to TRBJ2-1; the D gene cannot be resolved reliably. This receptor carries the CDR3 CASSVLSDAAYNEQFF. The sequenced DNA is TGTGCCAGCAGCGTTTTGTCGGACGCCGCCTACAATGAGCAGTTCTTC.